This T cell receptor beta chain comes out of a study of T cells after yellow fever vaccination (dated by TCRdb to 2018 to 2020). Looking at the study overall: The SMART-Seq v4 Ultra Low Input RNA kit was used to prepare libraries from fractions with low cell numbers. To follow T-cell clones before and after both primary and booster YFV17D yellow fever vaccination, bulk TCR alpha and beta repertoires underwent longitudinal sequencing. The cohort comprised two healthy male donors, one aged 18 to 29 and one aged 30 to 40 years. Blood was collected at multiple timepoints before and after primary and secondary immunization, and bulk PBMC replicates and cell subsets were isolated. What the study reported, not specific to this receptor: The secondary T-cell response was found to be weaker but faster than the primary response, with a peak reached on day 5 rather than on day 15. Because abundant contaminating clonotypes from the bulk population could be contained in FACS-sorted repertoires, computational filtering was required. After the booster, most of the clones that had expanded following primary vaccination were detected again (around 95% of CD4 and more than 85% of CD8), which suggests that memory was broadly maintained. A small fraction of clonotypes appeared in both the CD4 and CD8 compartments, likely as a result of convergent recombination. Because only a couple of donors were included in the study, the extent to which the findings can be generalized is limited.

CDR1 SEHNR and CDR2 FQNEAQ are derived from the germline V gene (reference sequence). The germline ends are 9 bases apart after V is trimmed by 2 bases and J by 7 bases. Counted from cysteine to phenylalanine, this CDR3 has 12 amino acids. The kept DNA is CDR3 alone, 36 bases in frame from the first base. The treatment or condition tag for this specimen amounts to: live attenuated yellow fever vaccine strain. At every blood-draw timepoint, two biological replicates of bulk PBMCs were collected. PBMCs were isolated from peripheral blood using a standard Ficoll-Paque protocol. RNA was extracted with TriZol from bulk PBMCs, CD4 and CD8 fractions, and dextramer-positive and dextramer-negative fractions. The run used an Illumina NovaSeq 6000. TCR cDNA was made using 5'RACE template switching, a step that added a universal primer site and unique molecular identifiers. cDNA synthesis was primed from both the TCR alpha and TCR beta constant segments. Library amplification involved two PCR steps, and the second step added sample barcodes and sequencing adapters. Sequencing of the libraries was done on either Illumina HiSeq 2500 (2x100 bp) or NovaSeq (2x150 bp). On the authors' methods: Demultiplexing of reads and collapsing into UMI consensus sequences were performed with MIGEC, and V(D)J alignment was carried out with MiXCR. Using edgeR on replicate PBMC samples, clonotypes were called vaccine-responding if FDR was below 0.01 and the log2 fold change was above 5 up to day 15. Bulk clonotypes were assigned CD4 or CD8 identity according to which sequenced CD4 or CD8 repertoire held them at higher abundance. The public sequencing data were trimmed at Q25 with fastp and processed into clonotypes with MiXCR by TCRdb, which kept only in-frame beta chains. Identical CDR3 protein sequences are pooled into one entry, listed with their most common genes and DNA. The authors' filters were not applied to this entry. This sample holds under 350,000 distinct CDR3 sequences; approximately 4% were observed only once. The biggest ten clones account for 20% to 25% of the sample.

This clonotype was observed a few times. This clone's antigen is unknown. No much larger clone is present one base from it, and per-base qualities are unavailable. Source: PBMCs, taken 5 days after the yellow fever booster vaccination. The clonotype was recovered from a man between 18 and 35 years old who received the YFV17D yellow fever vaccine. The sequence is built from TRBV7-9 and TRBJ2-7, with TRBD2 perhaps the D gene, on 6 matching bases. CDR3 loop: CASSLRAGEQYF. The DNA sequence reads TGTGCCAGCAGCTTAAGGGCGGGGGAGCAGTACTTC.